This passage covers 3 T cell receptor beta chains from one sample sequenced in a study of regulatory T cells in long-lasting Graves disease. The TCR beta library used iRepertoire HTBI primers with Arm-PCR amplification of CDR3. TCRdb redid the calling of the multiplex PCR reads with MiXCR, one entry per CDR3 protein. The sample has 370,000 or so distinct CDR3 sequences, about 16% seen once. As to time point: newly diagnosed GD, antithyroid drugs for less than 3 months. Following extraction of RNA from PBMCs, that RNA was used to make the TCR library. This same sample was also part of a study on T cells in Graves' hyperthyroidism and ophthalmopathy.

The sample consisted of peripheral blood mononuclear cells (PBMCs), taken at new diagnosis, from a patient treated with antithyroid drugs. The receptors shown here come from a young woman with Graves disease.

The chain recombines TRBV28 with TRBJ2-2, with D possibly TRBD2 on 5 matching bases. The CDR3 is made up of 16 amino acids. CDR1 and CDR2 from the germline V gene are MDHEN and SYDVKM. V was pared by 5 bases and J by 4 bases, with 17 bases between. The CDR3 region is CASSHLLGSATGELFF. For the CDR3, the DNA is TGTGCCAGCAGTCACCTACTAGGCTCGGCCACCGGGGAGCTGTTTTTT.

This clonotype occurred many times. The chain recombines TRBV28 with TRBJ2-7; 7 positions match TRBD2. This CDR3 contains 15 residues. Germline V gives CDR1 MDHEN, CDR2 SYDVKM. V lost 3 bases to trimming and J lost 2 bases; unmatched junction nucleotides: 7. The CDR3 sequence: CASSFSSGGTYEQYF. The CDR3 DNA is TGTGCCAGCAGTTTCTCTAGCGGAGGGACCTACGAGCAGTACTTC.

The DNA of the CDR3 is TGTGCCAGCAGTTACGTGGGGGGGGCAGATACGCAGTATTTT. This encodes CASSYVGGADTQYF. This rearrangement joins TRBV6-9 to TRBJ2-3, with 7 bases lining up with TRBD2. The J segment lost 4 bases and the V segment lost 3 bases, leaving 4 bases of the junction unmatched. CDR1 is MNHGY, CDR2 SVAAGI, per germline. The CDR3 is made up of 14 amino acids.